One and the same sample provided the 22 T cell receptor beta chains below, sequenced in a study of metastatic and nonmetastatic thyroid tumors. MiXCR was used by TCRdb to re-call the PCR reads. The sample shows 39,000 or so clones, approximately 51% of them seen only once. Ahead of thyroid surgery, no patient had received treatment of any kind. Material: tumor tissue. These receptors were taken from a male donor with papillary thyroid cancer or a benign thyroid nodule (not recorded which). Some clones in this sample may be carry-over from other donors' samples.

The V gene is TRBV18, the J gene TRBJ2-2; no firm D call. Trimming cost V 1 base and J 1 base, with 16 bases left between them. The length of the CDR3 is 18 residues. Germline V gene lookup returns CDR1 KGHSH and CDR2 LQKENI. The CDR3 DNA sequence: TGTGCCAGCTCACCACGACACTCCGAGACTGTGAACACCGGGGAGCTGTTTTTT. Translating gives CASSPRHSETVNTGELFF.

Here the CDR3 DNA reads TGTGCCAGCAGCCAAGCTAAGCGGCGACAGGGGGCTTCTGTCGTTTGGTCTAATGAAAAACTGTTTTTT. Amino acids: CASSQAKRRQGASVVWSNEKLFF. The chain has TRBV14 and TRBJ1-4, with 10 bases lining up with TRBD1. From germline, CDR1 is SGHDN and CDR2 FVKESK. V was pared by 1 base and J by 3 bases, with 23 bases of the junction left unmatched. The CDR3 is 23 amino acids.

This clone has more than one count but fewer than ten. The chain couples TRBV19 to TRBJ1-6, with D tentatively TRBD1 (6 bases). The germline V gene encodes CDR1 LNHDA and CDR2 SQIVND (reference sequence). The CDR3 sequence is 15 residues long. V was cut by 4 bases and J by 9 bases, with 16 bases left in between. The CDR3 coding sequence is TGTGCCAGTAGTAAAGGGGGACTGAGCGGTTCACCCCTCCACTTT. Amino acid sequence: CASSKGGLSGSPLHF.

The CDR3 DNA reads as TGTGCCTGGAGTTCCGAACAGGGGGTTGAGCAGTTCTTC. It encodes CAWSSEQGVEQFF. This sequence joins TRBV30 and TRBJ2-1; 8 nucleotides line up with TRBD1. This CDR3 spans 13 amino acids. After removal of 2 bases from V and 9 bases from J, the junction contained 6 bases not matched to a gene. Germline V gene lookup returns CDR1 GTSNPN and CDR2 SVGIG (reference sequence).

The chain combines TRBV25-1 with TRBJ1-6; 7 bases line up with TRBD1. CDR3 length: 14 amino acids. Unmatched junction bases numbered 3, after V lost 6 bases and J lost 4 bases. From germline, CDR1 is MGHDK and CDR2 SYGVNS. The CDR3 DNA is TGTGCCAGCAGGCGGGACAGTTATAATTCACCCCTCCACTTT. Amino acids: CASRRDSYNSPLHF.

The V gene is TRBV7-2, the J gene TRBJ2-5, with D hard to call. CDR1 and CDR2 from the germline V gene are SGHTA and FQGNSA. CDR3 length equals 15 residues. V gave up 1 base and J gave up 5 bases, with 14 bases separating them. The CDR3 DNA reads as TGTGCCAGCAGCTTAGATCGGGTCCCGTGGGAGACCCAGTACTTC. This codes for CASSLDRVPWETQYF.

This clone appeared a few times. CDR3 loop: CASTAAEGGAEQFF. CDR3 nucleotides: TGTGCCAGCACTGCTGCGGAGGGAGGGGCTGAGCAGTTCTTC. V gene TRBV7-6 combines with J gene TRBJ2-1; 7 nucleotides align to TRBD2. CDR3 length: 14 residues. CDR1 and CDR2 from the germline V gene are SGHVS and FNYEAQ. The ends lost 7 bases at V and 9 bases at J; junction bases unmatched: 12.

V gene TRBV7-6 combines with J gene TRBJ1-3, with D perhaps matching TRBD1 (6 bases). The V end was cut by 3 bases, the J end by 0 bases, with 9 bases between. The CDR3 contains 15 residues. Germline-derived CDR1 and CDR2 are SGHVS and FNYEAQ. The CDR3 spells CASSLDSNSGNTIYF. For the CDR3, the DNA is TGTGCCAGCAGCTTGGACAGCAACTCTGGAAACACCATATATTTT.

The chain links TRBV20-1 to TRBJ2-7; TRBD2 agrees at 11 bases. The CDR3 spans 16 residues. The V segment lost 5 bases and the J segment 3 bases; nucleotides outside the gene matches: 12. CDR1 DFQATT and CDR2 SNEGSKA come from the germline V gene (reference sequence). Written as DNA, the CDR3 is TGCAGTGCTCCAGACCGGGGGGGGACTAGCGGCTACGAGCAGTACTTC. It is translated as CSAPDRGGTSGYEQYF.

V gene TRBV11-3 combines with J gene TRBJ2-2; 10 nucleotides line up with TRBD2. Trimming removed 4 bases from V and 5 bases from J; junction bases left unmatched: 4. Germline CDR1 and CDR2: SGHNT and YENEEA. This CDR3 comprises 15 residues. CDR3 nucleotide sequence: TGTGCCAGCAGCTCCATAGCGGGAGGTACCGGGGAGCTGTTTTTT. Its protein is CASSSIAGGTGELFF.

The rearrangement uses TRBV6-5 and TRBJ2-1; D is possibly TRBD2 (5 bases). The germline CDR1 and CDR2 sequences are MNHEY and SVGAGI. The CDR3 loop spans 14 amino acids. V lost 4 bases and J 8 bases, leaving 15 bases between the germline ends. This chain's CDR3 is CASSSRVTRDEQFF. The CDR3 DNA reads TGTGCCAGCAGTTCCCGCGTCACTAGAGATGAGCAGTTCTTC.

The gene calls are TRBV7-9 and TRBJ2-7; D call uncertain. This CDR3 contains 14 residues. Trimming stripped 8 bases from V and 12 bases from J, with 26 bases between. Germline CDR1 is SEHNR and CDR2 is FQNEAQ (reference sequence). CDR3 in amino acids: CASCRALDSEDPYF. DNA of the CDR3: TGTGCCAGCTGTCGAGCGTTGGATTCCGAGGACCCGTACTTC.

The table lists this clone with a few counts. This rearrangement joins TRBV6-1 to TRBJ1-4, with 10 bases matching TRBD1. This CDR3 has 16 amino acids. The ends lost 4 bases at V and 6 bases at J; junction bases unmatched: 8. The germline V gene has CDR1 MNHNS and CDR2 SASEGT. The CDR3 here is CASSVRQGASDEKLFF. CDR3 sequence (DNA): TGTGCCAGCAGTGTACGACAGGGGGCATCGGATGAAAAACTGTTTTTT.

By share of the sample, this clone is medium-sized. The CDR3 loop is CASSQTGRGYEQYF. DNA of the CDR3: TGTGCCAGCAGCCAGACAGGCCGCGGCTACGAGCAGTACTTC. This sequence joins TRBV6-1 and TRBJ2-7; D may be TRBD1 (6 bases). V was clipped by 6 bases and J by 3 bases, with 15 bases between them. CDR1 is MNHNS, CDR2 SASEGT, per germline. This CDR3 spans 14 amino acids.

The chain recombines TRBV30 with TRBJ2-3; TRBD1 might be the D (6 bases). In germline, CDR1 is GTSNPN, CDR2 SVGIG (reference sequence). The ends were cut back, 5 bases at V and 6 bases at J, with 9 bases in the middle. CDR3 size: 11 residues. CDR3 residues: CAWVRGDTQYF. CDR3 bases: TGTGCCTGGGTGAGGGGGGATACGCAGTATTTT.

This clone has a handful of counts. This sequence joins TRBV19 and TRBJ1-2, with D uncertain. Per the germline V gene, CDR1 is LNHDA and CDR2 is SQIVND (reference sequence). There are 13 residues in the CDR3. Trimming left V 4 bases short and J 4 bases short, with 10 bases between. CDR3 in amino acids: CASSTPRAYGYTF. Here the CDR3 DNA reads TGTGCCAGTAGTACCCCAAGGGCCTATGGCTACACCTTC.

The V gene is TRBV7-3, the J gene TRBJ2-3, with TRBD2 matching over 8 bases. J was trimmed by 1 base and V by 4 bases; bases with no gene match: 1. This CDR3 has 14 amino acids. Germline V lookup: CDR1 SGHTA, CDR2 FQGTGA. CDR3 bases: TGTGCCAGCAGCTCAGCGGGAGGCACAGATACGCAGTATTTT. Encoded protein: CASSSAGGTDTQYF.

Relative to its sample, this clone is medium-sized. This chain links TRBV6-1 with TRBJ1-2; perhaps TRBD1 as D (6 bases). Germline CDR1 and CDR2: MNHNS and SASEGT. CDR3 length equals 15 residues. Trimming cost V 1 base and J 2 bases, with 11 bases left between them. The CDR3 here is CASSEGGAANYGYTF. The CDR3 coding sequence is TGTGCCAGCAGTGAAGGGGGGGCGGCCAACTATGGCTACACCTTC.

The chain employs TRBV5-1 and TRBJ2-2, with 7 bases identical to TRBD1. Germline V gene lookup returns CDR1 SGHRS and CDR2 YFSETQ. V gave up 2 bases and J gave up 5 bases; unmatched junction bases: 6. CDR3 length: 15 amino acids. CDR3 amino acids: CASSFDRDGTGELFF. The CDR3 DNA reads TGCGCCAGCAGCTTCGACAGGGATGGAACCGGGGAGCTGTTTTTT.

The rearrangement joins TRBV5-1 to TRBJ1-2, with no clear D. V shed 4 bases and J shed 1 base, with 11 bases lying between them. The CDR3 sequence is 14 residues long. Germline lookup yields CDR1 SGHRS and CDR2 YFSETQ. CDR3 protein: CASSPGWGNYGYTF. The DNA for the CDR3 is TGCGCCAGCAGCCCCGGGTGGGGTAACTATGGCTACACCTTC.

The chain carries TRBV4-1 and TRBJ2-7, with D perhaps matching TRBD1 (6 bases). Trimming took 0 bases from V and 6 from J, leaving 15 bases between them. The CDR3 has 15 amino acids. Per the germline V gene, CDR1 is MGHRA and CDR2 is YSYEKL. The CDR3 sequence is CASSQDTGTITEQYF. In DNA form, the CDR3 reads TGCGCCAGCAGCCAAGATACAGGGACAATTACCGAGCAGTACTTC.

V usage is TRBV6-1 and J usage is TRBJ2-5; 9 nucleotides align to TRBD2. Germline CDR1 is MNHNS and CDR2 is SASEGT. J was trimmed by 3 bases and V by 6 bases; bases with no gene match: 2. The CDR3 contains 13 residues. The CDR3 reads CASSRLAEETQYF. The CDR3 DNA reads as TGTGCCAGCAGCCGACTAGCGGAAGAGACCCAGTACTTC.